The 30 T cell receptor beta chains below were found in one sample sequenced in a study of blood T cell repertoires in COVID-19. This table comes from immunoSEQ multiplex PCR, and its TCRdb copy is limited to in-frame clones, with some not included. The sample includes some 260,000 clones, approximately 79% of them seen just once. Source material: PBMCs or T cells enriched from blood (not recorded which). The receptors were sampled from a young man with acute COVID-19.

This clone was counted a single time. The rearrangement joins TRBV6-5 to TRBJ1-3; no firm D call. This CDR3 region has 16 residues. Trimming shortened V by 0 bases and J by 0 bases, and 9 bases separated the two germline ends. Germline CDR1 and CDR2: MNHEY and SVGAGI. The DNA for the CDR3 is TGTGCCAGCAGTTACTCCCCCCCATCCTCTGGAAACACCATATATTTT. It is translated as CASSYSPPSSGNTIYF.

CDR3 bases: TGTGCCAGCAGTTTAAGGCAGGGAAAGGATGGCTACACCTTC. It translates to CASSLRQGKDGYTF. The genes are TRBV27 and TRBJ1-2, with D perhaps TRBD1 (5 bases). This CDR3 spans 14 amino acids. Between the trimmed V and J ends, which lost 2 bases and 6 bases, there was a span of 13 bases. CDR1 MNHEY and CDR2 SMNVEV come from the germline V gene (reference sequence).

This clone came up a few times. This sample includes further DNA sequences coding for the same CDR3. V gene TRBV11-2 combines with J gene TRBJ1-2; the match to TRBD1 covers 9 bases. Germline V CDR1 and CDR2: SGHAT, FQNNGV. This CDR3 is 13 amino acids long. The trim removed 5 bases at V and 6 bases at J, leaving 4 bases unmatched. The CDR3: CASSPDRGNGYTF. In DNA, the CDR3 is TGTGCCAGCAGCCCCGACAGGGGGAATGGCTACACCTTC.

The CDR3 here is CASSLVGQGGLAEITGELFF. The CDR3 nucleotides are TGTGCCAGCAGCTTGGTAGGACAGGGGGGACTAGCGGAGATCACCGGGGAGCTGTTTTTT. The chain carries TRBV5-4 and TRBJ2-2; TRBD2 might be the D (11 bases). Deletions cut 0 bases from V and 4 bases from J, with 25 bases between. Germline V gene lookup returns CDR1 SGHNT and CDR2 YYREEE (reference sequence). The CDR3 spans 20 residues.

This clone was observed a single time. This chain connects TRBV5-4 to TRBJ2-5; 10 positions match TRBD2. The CDR3 has 15 amino acids. Trimming at V came to 2 bases and at J to 2 bases, leaving 3 bases not matched to a gene. Germline CDR1 is SGHNT and CDR2 is YYREEE (reference sequence). The CDR3 sequence: CASSLLAGSQETQYF. The CDR3 DNA reads TGTGCCAGCAGCTTACTAGCGGGGAGTCAAGAGACCCAGTACTTC.

The chain has TRBV10-1 and TRBJ2-1, with D tentatively TRBD1 (7 bases). CDR1 WNHNN and CDR2 SYGVQD come from the germline V gene (reference sequence). Deletions cut 5 bases from V and 4 bases from J, with 12 bases between. There are 14 residues in the CDR3. CDR3: CASSKQGGYNEQFF. The CDR3 bases are TGCGCCAGCAGTAAGCAGGGGGGATACAATGAGCAGTTCTTC.

V gene TRBV6-5 combines with J gene TRBJ1-3; 8 bases are a match to TRBD1. V lost 9 bases and J lost 0; bases outside the gene matches: 7. The CDR3 has 15 residues. Germline CDR1 MNHEY, CDR2 SVGAGI. The CDR3: CASSQGASSGNTIYF. The DNA for the CDR3 is TGTGCCAGTAGTCAGGGGGCTAGCTCTGGAAACACCATATATTTT.

The rearrangement uses TRBV28 and TRBJ1-6; D remains unclear. Germline V CDR1 and CDR2: MDHEN, SYDVKM. This CDR3 is 14 amino acids long. The ends were cut back, 9 bases at V and 8 bases at J, with 17 bases in the middle. The CDR3: CASTAGIGDSPLHF. The CDR3 bases are TGTGCCAGTACCGCGGGGATCGGAGATTCACCCCTCCACTTT.

V is TRBV19 and J is TRBJ1-2; D gene ambiguous. The CDR3 is made up of 14 amino acids. V lost 5 bases and J 3 bases, leaving 13 bases between the germline ends. Germline V gene data show CDR1 as LNHDA and CDR2 as SQIVND (reference sequence). In DNA, the CDR3 is TGTGCCAGTAGTTCAGGCTTCCCGGACTATGGCTACACCTTC. Protein product: CASSSGFPDYGYTF.

The chain links TRBV16 to TRBJ1-1; TRBD1 aligns across 8 bases. There are 14 residues in the CDR3. J lost 4 bases, V lost 4 bases, and 5 bases had no gene match. Germline CDR1 reads KGHSY; CDR2 reads FQNENV. For the CDR3, the DNA is TGTGCCAGCAGCCTTCCGGACAGGGTCACTGAAGCTTTCTTT. As protein: CASSLPDRVTEAFF.

The CDR3 protein is CASSLTEAGGFHEQYV. CDR3 in DNA: TGTGCCAGCAGTTTAACAGAAGCGGGAGGCTTCCACGAGCAGTACGTC. The chain couples TRBV28 to TRBJ2-7; 9 bases are a match to TRBD2. The CDR3 is 16 amino acids. Trimming removed 2 bases from V and 5 bases from J; junction bases left unmatched: 10. CDR1 and CDR2 from the germline V gene are MDHEN and SYDVKM.

For this clone: Other DNA sequences in the sample encode the same CDR3. This chain joins TRBV14 and TRBJ1-1; no clear D gene. The CDR3 runs 14 residues. Per the germline V gene, CDR1 is SGHDN and CDR2 is FVKESK. Deletions cut 0 bases from V and 2 bases from J, with 7 bases between. The CDR3 spells CASSQDSGNTEAFF. CDR3 coding DNA: TGTGCCAGCAGCCAAGATTCGGGTAACACTGAAGCTTTCTTT.

V and J are TRBV5-4 and TRBJ1-6, with TRBD1 as a possible D gene (5 bases). Germline values: CDR1 SGHNT, CDR2 YYREEE (reference sequence). V lost 3 bases to trimming and J lost 6 bases, with 13 bases between them. This CDR3 comprises 15 residues. In DNA, the CDR3 is TGTGCCAGCAGCTCCGTAGGGGATTTTAATTCACCCCTCCACTTT. Translated: CASSSVGDFNSPLHF. Full variable domain (rest looked up from reference TRBV5-4 and TRBJ1-6): ETGVTQSPTHLIKTRGQQVTLRCSSQSGHNTVSWYQQALGQGPQFIFQYYREEENGRGNFPPRFSGLQFPNYSSELNVNALELDDSALYLCASSSVGDFNSPLHFGNGTRLTVT.

V and J are TRBV6-4 and TRBJ2-1; 10 bases fit TRBD2. V shed 4 bases, J shed 3 bases, and the junction held 3 bases outside the gene matches. Germline lookup yields CDR1 MRHNA and CDR2 SNTAGT. The CDR3 extends over 15 amino acids. Here the CDR3 DNA reads TGTGCCAGCAGTGGAGGGACTAGCGACTACAATGAGCAGTTCTTC. This sequence encodes CASSGGTSDYNEQFF.

The chain recombines TRBV11-2 with TRBJ2-3, with TRBD1 as a possible D gene (5 bases). Trimming removed 7 bases at V and 11 bases at J, with 22 bases between. Germline V gene lookup returns CDR1 SGHAT and CDR2 FQNNGV. This CDR3 region has 14 residues. Here the CDR3 reads CASTLGTGSVGQYF. DNA of the CDR3: TGTGCCAGCACCCTTGGAACAGGTTCAGTTGGGCAGTATTTT.

The chain carries TRBV5-6 and TRBJ2-1; D is unresolved. Trimming took 0 bases from V and 9 from J, leaving 10 bases between them. Germline CDR1 reads SGHDT; CDR2 reads YYEEEE. The length of the CDR3 is 13 residues. This CDR3 is CASSLVALTEQFF. CDR3 sequence (DNA): TGTGCCAGCAGCTTGGTAGCACTTACTGAGCAGTTCTTC.

The chain uses TRBV7-2 and TRBJ2-3; maybe TRBD1 (6 bases). The CDR3 covers 12 residues. The germline CDR1 and CDR2 sequences are SGHTA and FQGNSA. V gave up 5 bases and J gave up 10 bases, with 13 bases separating them. The CDR3 protein is CASSRTGSAQYF. For the CDR3, the DNA is TGTGCCAGCAGCCGTACAGGGTCGGCGCAGTATTTT.

The CDR3 DNA is TGTGCCAGCAGTGCCGTCGCCGTGGGACAGGGGACCTACGGGGAGCTGTTTTTT. Encoded protein: CASSAVAVGQGTYGELFF. The chain uses TRBV2 and TRBJ2-2; 10 positions match TRBD1. The CDR3 totals 18 residues. Trimming cost V 4 bases and J 7 bases; bases outside gene matches: 15. Germline CDR1 SNHLY, CDR2 FYNNEI.

The chain couples TRBV5-4 to TRBJ1-1; TRBD1 matches at 7 bases. The junction had 8 bases not matched to a gene; V was cut back by 4 bases and J by 5 bases. CDR3 length equals 14 residues. Looked up from germline, CDR1 is SGHNT and CDR2 is YYREEE (reference sequence). The CDR3 reads CASSGTAVWTEAFF. Here the CDR3 DNA reads TGTGCCAGCAGCGGGACAGCGGTGTGGACTGAAGCTTTCTTT.

Only one count was recorded for this clone. The rearrangement uses TRBV11-2 and TRBJ2-3, with D tentatively TRBD1 (6 bases). Germline V gene sequence: CDR1 SGHAT, CDR2 FQNNGV. This CDR3 has 16 residues. V was shortened by 0 bases and J by 6 bases, with 16 bases between the two germline ends. CDR3 coding DNA: TGTGCCAGCAGCTTAGATGGGACACAGGCCCGCGATACGCAGTATTTT. It codes for CASSLDGTQARDTQYF. Variable domain in full (rest from reference TRBV11-2 and TRBJ2-3): EAGVAQSPRYKIIEKRQSVAFWCNPISGHATLYWYQQILGQGPKLLIQFQNNGVVDDSQLPKDRFSAERLKGVDSTLKIQPAKLEDSAVYLCASSLDGTQARDTQYFGPGTRLTVL.

V usage is TRBV7-3 and J usage is TRBJ2-3; 9 bases line up with TRBD2. Unmatched junction bases numbered 10, after V lost 3 bases and J lost 6 bases. This CDR3 region has 16 residues. Germline loops: CDR1 SGHTA, CDR2 FQGTGA. Written as DNA, the CDR3 is TGTGCCAGCAGCTTCGCAAGCGGGAGGACTGTGGATACGCAGTATTTT. Translated, it gives CASSFASGRTVDTQYF.

The chain recombines TRBV19 with TRBJ1-1, with a possible D match to TRBD1 (5 bases). V was pared by 11 bases and J by 5 bases, with 18 bases between. The CDR3 is 13 residues long. CDR1 and CDR2 (germline): LNHDA, SQIVND (reference sequence). CDR3 region: CAVSGRAGTEAFF. The CDR3 DNA follows: TGTGCCGTCTCAGGGAGGGCAGGTACTGAAGCTTTCTTT. The complete variable domain, with remaining parts taken from reference TRBV19 and TRBJ1-1, reads DGGITQSPKYLFRKEGQNVTLSCEQNLNHDAMYWYRQDPGQGLRLIYYSQIVNDFQKGDIAEGYSVSREKKESFPLTVTSAQKNPTAFYLCAVSGRAGTEAFFGQGTRLTVV.

V usage is TRBV24-1 and J usage is TRBJ1-2; possible D gene TRBD1, 6 bases. V gave up 4 bases and J gave up 4 bases, with 12 bases separating them. CDR1 KGHDR and CDR2 SFDVKD come from the germline V gene. This CDR3 comprises 14 residues. The CDR3 DNA reads as TGTGCCACCAGTGACCCCGGGACAACCTATGGCTACACCTTC. Its protein is CATSDPGTTYGYTF.

This sequence joins TRBV6-5 and TRBJ2-2, with 11 positions matching TRBD2. V shed 8 bases, J shed 3 bases, and the junction held 2 bases outside the gene matches. CDR1 and CDR2 (germline): MNHEY, SVGAGI. The CDR3 length is 14 residues. CDR3 DNA sequence: TGTGCCAGCGTGACTAGCGGGGACACCGGGGAGCTGTTTTTT. Its protein is CASVTSGDTGELFF.

This clone has just a few counts. The chain is built from TRBV5-1 and TRBJ2-7; 10 nucleotides line up with TRBD1. Germline loops: CDR1 SGHRS, CDR2 YFSETQ. The CDR3 sequence is 15 residues long. The CDR3 DNA is TGTGCCAGCAGCCGGGGGGAGGGACAGGGGATCGAGCAGTACGTC. Translating it yields CASSRGEGQGIEQYV.

This chain connects TRBV7-9 to TRBJ1-1; D gene ambiguous. Trimming removed 0 bases at V and 1 base at J, with 12 bases between. In germline, CDR1 is SEHNR, CDR2 FQNEAQ (reference sequence). This CDR3 has 16 residues. CDR3 DNA sequence: TGTGCCAGCAGCTTAGCCCCCCCGGGAGGGAACACTGAAGCTTTCTTT. Its protein product is CASSLAPPGGNTEAFF.

The rearrangement joins TRBV6-5 to TRBJ2-1, with a weak D call TRBD2 (5 bases). In germline, CDR1 is MNHEY, CDR2 SVGAGI. The CDR3 is 12 amino acids. V was shortened by 6 bases and J by 9 bases, with 12 bases between the two germline ends. Written as DNA, the CDR3 is TGTGCCAGCAGCGCTACTAGGGTTGAGCAGTTCTTC. As protein: CASSATRVEQFF.

The chain employs TRBV5-4 and TRBJ1-2; D unresolved. Germline CDR1 is SGHNT and CDR2 is YYREEE (reference sequence). V lost 1 base, J lost 8 bases, and 12 bases lay in between. The CDR3 contains 13 residues. The CDR3 nucleotides are TGTGCCAGCAGCTTGCAGTCCTCAGGAGGCTACACCTTC. As protein: CASSLQSSGGYTF.

This sequence joins TRBV11-2 and TRBJ1-4; D is perhaps TRBD1 (6 bases). Germline values: CDR1 SGHAT, CDR2 FQNNGV. The germline V and J ends were trimmed by 4 bases and 5 bases, with 11 bases remaining between them. The CDR3 is 14 residues long. The DNA for the CDR3 is TGTGCCAGCAGCTCAGACAGGAGGAATGAAAAACTGTTTTTT. Translating it yields CASSSDRRNEKLFF.

The gene calls are TRBV18 and TRBJ1-5; 11 positions agree with TRBD1. V lost 6 bases, J lost 6 bases, and 10 bases stayed unmatched. This CDR3 spans 16 amino acids. Germline V gene lookup returns CDR1 KGHSH and CDR2 LQKENI. The CDR3 region is CASSSRTGGNSQPQHF. The CDR3 nucleotides are TGTGCCAGCTCTTCCCGGACAGGGGGCAACAGTCAGCCCCAGCATTTT.